This is a list of T cell receptor beta chains from one sample in a study of T cell clones after liver transplantation. Only in-frame clones appear in the TCRdb table, and some are missing; sequencing was by immunoSEQ multiplex PCR. The sample lists about 74,000 clones; about four fifths were seen once. This sample comprised CD4+ T cells from blood, obtained before liver transplant. The origin of the receptors is a human donor who received a liver transplant. Each CDR3 is given with its conserved first and last residue. D genes are given only for firm matches. The listing skips clone size in some rows; elsewhere it reads once, few, many or a size class.

d_call j_call v_call clone_size cdr3_nt cdr3_aa
. TRBJ2-3 TRBV28 . TGTGCCAGCAGTTTGGTAGCTTATGATACGCAGTATTTT CASSLVAYDTQYF
. TRBJ1-5 TRBV7-6 few TGTGCCAGCAGCCAGACCGCTTATCAGCCCCAGCATTTT CASSQTAYQPQHF
TRBD2 TRBJ2-7 TRBV11-2 . TGTGCCAGCAGCTTAGACCCGGGAGGGCGCGAGCAGTACTTC CASSLDPGGREQYF
. TRBJ1-1 TRBV29-1 . TGCAGCGTTCATTGGGGGCTAAACACTGAAGCTTTCTTT CSVHWGLNTEAFF
TRBD1 TRBJ1-1 TRBV5-1 . TGCGCCAGCAGCTTCTCCCGGGGGGACAGACTGAACACTGAAGCTTTCTTT CASSFSRGDRLNTEAFF
TRBD1 TRBJ1-1 TRBV18 . TGTGCCAGCTCGGGCGGACAGGGGCCTAACACTGAAGCTTTCTTT CASSGGQGPNTEAFF
TRBD2 TRBJ2-3 TRBV4-2 . TGTGCCAGCAGCCAAGGATCCCTAGCGGGGGGCACAGATACGCAGTATTTT CASSQGSLAGGTDTQYF
. TRBJ1-4 TRBV7-9 once TGTGCCAGCAGCTTACAAGGTGAAAAACTGTTTTTT CASSLQGEKLFF
. TRBJ2-2 TRBV7-9 . TGTGCCAGCAGCTTACGGTTCACCGGGGAGCTGTTTTTT CASSLRFTGELFF
TRBD2 TRBJ2-7 TRBV28 . TGTGCCAGCAGTGTAATACTAGCGGGAGGTCCCTACGAGCAGTACTTC CASSVILAGGPYEQYF
TRBD2 TRBJ2-7 TRBV18 . TGTGCCAGCTCAACCTCCACTACTAGCGGGGGGAATTACGAGCAGTACTTC CASSTSTTSGGNYEQYF
TRBD2 TRBJ2-4 TRBV27 once TGTGCCAGCCTCGCTCTATCACCCGGGGACTACTCATCAATTGCCAAAAACATTCAGTACTTC CASLALSPGDYSSIAKNIQYF
. TRBJ1-2 TRBV5-6 . TGTGCCAGCAGCTTGGGAGGCCAGACCTATTCTGGCTACACCTTC CASSLGGQTYSGYTF
TRBD2 TRBJ2-1 TRBV11-2 once TGTGCCAGCAGCTCCGGGACTAGCGGCTTGGATGAGCAGTTCTTC CASSSGTSGLDEQFF
. TRBJ1-5 TRBV10-3 . TGTGCCATCAGTGAGAAGGGGTTAGGGCAGCCCCAGCATTTT CAISEKGLGQPQHF
. TRBJ1-4 TRBV28 . TGTGCCAGCAGTTTATTAAACCTCGAAGGAAATGAAAAACTGTTTTTT CASSLLNLEGNEKLFF
. TRBJ1-1 TRBV18 few TGTGCCAGCTCCGTACTAAGTATGAGACAGGTGAACACTGAAGCTTTCTTT CASSVLSMRQVNTEAFF
TRBD1 TRBJ1-1 TRBV28 . TGTGCCAGCAGTTCTGGGACAGGGTTAAACACTGAAGCTTTCTTT CASSSGTGLNTEAFF
. TRBJ1-5 TRBV18 once TGTGCCAGCTCACCCCGGGACAGCAATCAGCCCCAGCATTTT CASSPRDSNQPQHF
. TRBJ1-4 TRBV5-1 . TGCGCCAGCAGCTTGGTTTGGGAAAAACTGTTTTTT CASSLVWEKLFF
. TRBJ1-2 TRBV6-5 . TGTGCCAGCAGTCTCGGATACAGGTCTAACTATGGCTACACCTTC CASSLGYRSNYGYTF
. TRBJ1-5 TRBV27 . TGTGCCAGCAGGGACCTCTCTGGTGGGGATCAGCCCCAGCATTTT CASRDLSGGDQPQHF
TRBD2 TRBJ2-2 TRBV9 once TGTGCCAGCAGCGTAGGACTAGCGGGAGCCGGGGAGCTGTTTTTT CASSVGLAGAGELFF
TRBD2 TRBJ2-1 TRBV9 . TGTGCCAGCAGCGCCCCCCGGGACCGGGGGGGAATCTACAATGAGCAGTTCTTC CASSAPRDRGGIYNEQFF
TRBD1 TRBJ2-7 TRBV20-1 . TGCAGAGTAACAGGGGGCGGCGAGCAGTACTTC CRVTGGGEQYF
. TRBJ1-1 TRBV9 . TGTGCCAGCAGCGCCCGCGGGGGGAGGGGGAACACTGAAGCTTTCTTT CASSARGGRGNTEAFF
. TRBJ2-1 TRBV7-3 . TGTGCCAGCAGCTCGGGACCGACGGACAATGAGCAGTTCTTC CASSSGPTDNEQFF
. TRBJ1-1 TRBV5-1 . TGCGCCAGCAGCTTGTGGCCTTTAGGCAACATGAACACTGAAGCTTTCTTT CASSLWPLGNMNTEAFF
. TRBJ1-2 TRBV2 few TGTGCCAGCAGTGTGGCGGGGGAGAGTGGCTACACCTTC CASSVAGESGYTF
. TRBJ2-3 TRBV28 . TGTGCCAGCAGTTTCGGTGGGAGTAGGGCAGATACGCAGTATTTT CASSFGGSRADTQYF
. TRBJ2-1 TRBV10-3 few TGTGCCATGGGCGGGAATTTCGATGAGCAGTTCTTC CAMGGNFDEQFF
. TRBJ1-2 TRBV28 . TGTGCCAGCAGTTTACTACAGGGTTATGGCTACACCTTC CASSLLQGYGYTF
. TRBJ2-1 TRBV6-4 . TGTGCCAGCAGTGACTCAGGGGGCTACAATGAGCAGTTCTTC CASSDSGGYNEQFF
. TRBJ2-7 TRBV6-1 . TGTGCCAGCCAGGACAGCTACGAGCAGTACTTC CASQDSYEQYF
TRBD1 TRBJ1-1 TRBV15 . TGTGCCACCAGCAGAGAGTTAACAGGGGACCTGAACACTGAAGCTTTCTTT CATSRELTGDLNTEAFF
. TRBJ1-5 TRBV2 . TGTGCCAGCAGTGAAGCGCTCCGGAGAGGAACCCGCAATCAGCCCCAGCATTTT CASSEALRRGTRNQPQHF
. TRBJ2-4 TRBV27 . TGTGCCAGCAGTTCGCTAGCCAAAAACATTCAGTACTTC CASSSLAKNIQYF
TRBD1 TRBJ2-7 TRBV10-3 . TGTGCCATCAGTGAGGCCGGACAGGTAACCTACGAGCAGTACTTC CAISEAGQVTYEQYF
TRBD2 TRBJ2-1 TRBV13 . TGTGCCAGCAGCTTGCCGGGAGGAGGCTCCTACAATGAGCAGTTCTTC CASSLPGGGSYNEQFF